Presented here are 4 T cell receptor beta chains from one specimen sequenced in a study of T cell responses to AZD1222 COVID-19 vaccine. Profiled with immunoSEQ multiplex PCR; TCRdb holds only in-frame clones, not every one. The table records approximately 150,000 clones, around 88% of them present only once. The specimen comprised peripheral blood, sampled on day 0 of MenACWY control vaccination. The receptors were gathered from an adult in good health.

This chain uses TRBV7-2 with TRBJ1-5; D gene uncertain. V dropped 3 bases and J dropped 4 bases, with 4 bases sitting between them. The germline V gene has CDR1 SGHTA and CDR2 FQGNSA. The CDR3 consists of 12 residues. CDR3 amino acids: CASSFGNQPQHF. The CDR3 DNA sequence: TGTGCCAGCAGCTTTGGTAATCAGCCCCAGCATTTT.

The genes are TRBV5-4 and TRBJ2-7, with D hard to call. The CDR3 runs 15 residues. Germline V gene sequence: CDR1 SGHNT, CDR2 YYREEE (reference sequence). The V end was cut by 0 bases, the J end by 2 bases, with 12 bases between. CDR3 sequence reads: CASSLGRTAAYEQYF. Written as DNA, the CDR3 is TGTGCCAGCAGCTTGGGTCGTACAGCAGCCTACGAGCAGTACTTC.

The genes are TRBV7-2 and TRBJ1-3, with D possibly matching TRBD1 (5 bases). The V and J ends lost 4 bases and 3 bases respectively, with 7 bases between them. This CDR3 is 13 amino acids long. Germline values: CDR1 SGHTA, CDR2 FQGNSA. CDR3 in amino acids: CASSSRDGNTIYF. CDR3 coding DNA: TGTGCCAGCAGCTCCAGGGATGGAAACACCATATATTTT.

The gene calls are TRBV28 and TRBJ1-4, with 7 bases identical to TRBD1. The junction had 6 bases not matched to a gene; V was cut back by 4 bases and J by 4 bases. The CDR3 contains 15 residues. The germline gives CDR1 MDHEN, CDR2 SYDVKM. The CDR3 coding sequence is TGTGCCAGCAGTTCCATGACAGGGCTTAATGAAAAACTGTTTTTT. It is translated as CASSSMTGLNEKLFF.